Listed below are T cell receptor beta chains from one sample, sequenced in a study of blood T cell repertoires in COVID-19. The assay was immunoSEQ multiplex PCR, and TCRdb's table has in-frame clones only and misses some. The data contain a few hundred thousand clones, 75% to 90% of them singletons. Sample: PBMCs or T cells enriched from blood (not recorded which). These receptors all stem from a man aged 25-45 years who had recovered from COVID-19. CDR3s include the opening cysteine and the closing phenylalanine or tryptophan. Fields, in order: clone size, D gene, V gene, J gene, CDR3 DNA, CDR3 protein. A D gene is named only where the DNA matches it firmly. The size field is filled for only some rows; it gives once, few, many or a size class.

clone_size: -
d_call: TRBD1
v_call: TRBV14
j_call: TRBJ1-1
cdr3_nt: TGTGCCAGCAGCCAGAGCCAAGGACAGGGGGACACTGAAGCTTTCTTT
cdr3_aa: CASSQSQGQGDTEAFF

clone_size: -
d_call: TRBD2
v_call: TRBV28
j_call: TRBJ2-1
cdr3_nt: TGTGCCAGCAGTTTGGGGCTAGCGGGAGCCTTTAGGGATGAGCAGTTCTTC
cdr3_aa: CASSLGLAGAFRDEQFF

clone_size: -
d_call: TRBD2
v_call: TRBV27
j_call: TRBJ2-5
cdr3_nt: TGTGCCAGCAGTTATAGGACTAGCGGGAGTCACTTGGTGACCCAGTACTTC
cdr3_aa: CASSYRTSGSHLVTQYF

clone_size: -
d_call: TRBD2
v_call: TRBV18
j_call: TRBJ2-1
cdr3_nt: TGTGCCAGCTCACCACCTCTAGCGGGGGGGAACAATGAGCAGTTCTTC
cdr3_aa: CASSPPLAGGNNEQFF

clone_size: once
d_call: TRBD2
v_call: TRBV28
j_call: TRBJ2-7
cdr3_nt: TGTGCCAGCAGTCCCCGGGGTAGCGGGCTTACCTACGAGCAGTACTTC
cdr3_aa: CASSPRGSGLTYEQYF

clone_size: -
d_call: TRBD1
v_call: TRBV5-4
j_call: TRBJ2-1
cdr3_nt: TGTGCCAGCAGCCAGGTGGACAGGGCCTACAATGAGCAGTTCTTC
cdr3_aa: CASSQVDRAYNEQFF

clone_size: -
d_call: -
v_call: TRBV11-2
j_call: TRBJ2-4
cdr3_nt: TGTGCCAGCAGCTTAGATCGGGGGAGGTTAGCCAAAAACATTCAGTACTTC
cdr3_aa: CASSLDRGRLAKNIQYF

clone_size: -
d_call: TRBD1
v_call: TRBV10-2
j_call: TRBJ1-3
cdr3_nt: TGCGCCAGCAGTGAACAAGACAGGGGGTCTGGAAACACCATATATTTT
cdr3_aa: CASSEQDRGSGNTIYF

clone_size: -
d_call: TRBD2
v_call: TRBV15
j_call: TRBJ2-5
cdr3_nt: TGTGCCACCAGCAGAGTAGCGGGAGGTGGGGAGACCCAGTACTTC
cdr3_aa: CATSRVAGGGETQYF

clone_size: -
d_call: -
v_call: TRBV19
j_call: TRBJ2-3
cdr3_nt: TGTGCCAGCACGAGGCAGGGGAGAGATACGCAGTATTTT
cdr3_aa: CASTRQGRDTQYF

clone_size: -
d_call: TRBD1
v_call: TRBV2
j_call: TRBJ2-3
cdr3_nt: TGTGCCAGCAGTGTACACGGGACAGGGGTCGCAGATACGCAGTATTTT
cdr3_aa: CASSVHGTGVADTQYF

clone_size: -
d_call: -
v_call: TRBV6-5
j_call: TRBJ2-1
cdr3_nt: TGTGCCAGCAGTTACTCCGGGACTCCATACAATGAGCAGTTCTTC
cdr3_aa: CASSYSGTPYNEQFF

clone_size: -
d_call: -
v_call: TRBV11-3
j_call: TRBJ2-1
cdr3_nt: TGTGCCAGCAGCTTAGCTCCTAACTCCTACAATGAGCAGTTCTTC
cdr3_aa: CASSLAPNSYNEQFF

clone_size: -
d_call: -
v_call: TRBV12-5
j_call: TRBJ2-7
cdr3_nt: TGTGCTAGTTTGGGGGACGGACAGAAGGAGCAGTACTTC
cdr3_aa: CASLGDGQKEQYF

clone_size: -
d_call: TRBD2
v_call: TRBV7-3
j_call: TRBJ2-1
cdr3_nt: TGTGCCAGCAGCTTAACGACGGGAGGGGCCTACAATGAGCAGTTCTTC
cdr3_aa: CASSLTTGGAYNEQFF

clone_size: -
d_call: TRBD1
v_call: TRBV28
j_call: TRBJ1-5
cdr3_nt: TGTGCCAGCACAGGTACCGGGACAGGGAACAATCAGCCCCAGCATTTT
cdr3_aa: CASTGTGTGNNQPQHF

clone_size: -
d_call: -
v_call: TRBV28
j_call: TRBJ2-2
cdr3_nt: TGTGCCAGCAGTTTAGTAGCCCCACTTGGCACCGGGGAGCTGTTTTTT
cdr3_aa: CASSLVAPLGTGELFF

clone_size: -
d_call: TRBD1
v_call: TRBV7-9
j_call: TRBJ2-4
cdr3_nt: TGTGCCAGCAGTGCCGGACAGGGACCCAAAAACATTCAGTACTTC
cdr3_aa: CASSAGQGPKNIQYF

clone_size: -
d_call: -
v_call: TRBV27
j_call: TRBJ1-2
cdr3_nt: TGTGCCAGCAGTTTAGGCGGGGCCTGGGGCTACACCTTC
cdr3_aa: CASSLGGAWGYTF

clone_size: -
d_call: -
v_call: TRBV28
j_call: TRBJ1-5
cdr3_nt: TGTGCCAGCAGAGAACAGGGCCTTAGCAATCAGCCCCAGCATTTT
cdr3_aa: CASREQGLSNQPQHF

clone_size: -
d_call: -
v_call: TRBV5-6
j_call: TRBJ2-1
cdr3_nt: TGTGCCAGCAGCTTGCTTTACAATGAGCAGTTCTTC
cdr3_aa: CASSLLYNEQFF

clone_size: -
d_call: -
v_call: TRBV28
j_call: TRBJ1-4
cdr3_nt: TGTGCCAGCGGTGCCGGGGTCTGGGAAAAACTGTTTTTT
cdr3_aa: CASGAGVWEKLFF

clone_size: -
d_call: -
v_call: TRBV10-1
j_call: TRBJ2-2
cdr3_nt: TGCGCCAGCAGTGCTCCGGGACATTCGAACACCGGGGAGCTGTTTTTT
cdr3_aa: CASSAPGHSNTGELFF

clone_size: once
d_call: -
v_call: TRBV24-1
j_call: TRBJ2-1
cdr3_nt: TGTGCCACCAGTGATTACCCGGGGGGCGGGAGTCCGATAGTTGAGCAGTTCTTC
cdr3_aa: CATSDYPGGGSPIVEQFF

clone_size: -
d_call: -
v_call: TRBV7-9
j_call: TRBJ1-3
cdr3_nt: TGTGCCAGCAGCCCCCAGGGCAGCTCTGGAAACACCATATATTTT
cdr3_aa: CASSPQGSSGNTIYF

clone_size: -
d_call: TRBD1
v_call: TRBV30
j_call: TRBJ2-4
cdr3_nt: TGTGCCTTTAGACCGGGACAGGGACTAGCCAAAAACATTCAGTACTTC
cdr3_aa: CAFRPGQGLAKNIQYF

clone_size: -
d_call: -
v_call: TRBV27
j_call: TRBJ2-3
cdr3_nt: TGTGCCAGCAGTTCTGGGCAGACGTTCGTAGATACGCAGTATTTT
cdr3_aa: CASSSGQTFVDTQYF

clone_size: -
d_call: -
v_call: TRBV7-2
j_call: TRBJ2-1
cdr3_nt: TGTGCCAGCAGCTCGTCCTTCTATGAGCAGTTCTTC
cdr3_aa: CASSSSFYEQFF

clone_size: -
d_call: -
v_call: TRBV5-5
j_call: TRBJ2-2
cdr3_nt: TGTGCCAGCAGCTTGGTTCCGGGGAACACCGGGGAGCTGTTTTTT
cdr3_aa: CASSLVPGNTGELFF

clone_size: -
d_call: -
v_call: TRBV18
j_call: TRBJ1-4
cdr3_nt: TGTGCCAGCTCCACCGAGACAACTAATGAAAAACTGTTTTTT
cdr3_aa: CASSTETTNEKLFF

clone_size: -
d_call: TRBD1
v_call: TRBV7-9
j_call: TRBJ1-1
cdr3_nt: TGTGCCAGCCGTGACAGGGGAGACACTGAAGCTTTCTTT
cdr3_aa: CASRDRGDTEAFF

clone_size: once
d_call: TRBD2
v_call: TRBV28
j_call: TRBJ2-1
cdr3_nt: TGTGCCAGCAGCAACGCTCGGAGACTAGCACCAAACTACAATGAGCAGTTCTTC
cdr3_aa: CASSNARRLAPNYNEQFF

clone_size: -
d_call: TRBD1
v_call: TRBV3-1/TRBV3-2
j_call: TRBJ2-2
cdr3_nt: TGTGCCAGCAGCGCTCCAGGGGGCCGGATCGGGGAGCTGTTTTTT
cdr3_aa: CASSAPGGRIGELFF

clone_size: -
d_call: TRBD1
v_call: TRBV4-1
j_call: TRBJ1-1
cdr3_nt: TGCGCCAGCAGCCAAGGAACAGGGGTGAACACTGAAGCTTTCTTT
cdr3_aa: CASSQGTGVNTEAFF